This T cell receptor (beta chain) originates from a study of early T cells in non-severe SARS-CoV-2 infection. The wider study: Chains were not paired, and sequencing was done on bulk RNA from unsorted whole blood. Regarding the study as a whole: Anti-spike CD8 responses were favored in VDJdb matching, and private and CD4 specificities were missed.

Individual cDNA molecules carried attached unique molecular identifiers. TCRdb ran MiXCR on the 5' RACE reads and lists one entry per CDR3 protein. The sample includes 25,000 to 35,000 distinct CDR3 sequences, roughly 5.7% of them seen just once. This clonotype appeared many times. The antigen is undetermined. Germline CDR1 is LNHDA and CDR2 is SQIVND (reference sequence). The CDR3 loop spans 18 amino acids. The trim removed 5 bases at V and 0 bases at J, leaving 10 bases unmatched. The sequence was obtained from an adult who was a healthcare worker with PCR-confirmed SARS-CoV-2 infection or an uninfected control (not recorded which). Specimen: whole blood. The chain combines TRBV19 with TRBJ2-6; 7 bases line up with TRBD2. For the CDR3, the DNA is TGTGCCAGTAGTTCCTTCCTAGCGGCAAGCTCTGGGGCCAACGTCCTGACTTTC. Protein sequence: CASSSFLAASSGANVLTF.